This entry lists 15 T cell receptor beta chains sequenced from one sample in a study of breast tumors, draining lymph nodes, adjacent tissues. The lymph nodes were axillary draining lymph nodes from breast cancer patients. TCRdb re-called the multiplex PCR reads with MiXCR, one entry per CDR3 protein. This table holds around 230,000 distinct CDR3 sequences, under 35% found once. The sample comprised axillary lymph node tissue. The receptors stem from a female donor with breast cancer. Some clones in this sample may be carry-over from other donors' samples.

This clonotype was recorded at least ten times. In DNA form, the CDR3 reads TGCAGTGCTATTATCACAGGGTCGAACTATGGCTACACCTTC. Translation gives CSAIITGSNYGYTF. The rearrangement links TRBV20-1 to TRBJ1-2; possible D gene TRBD1, 6 bases. Trimming removed 4 bases at V and 2 bases at J, with 14 bases between. The CDR3 is 14 amino acids. Germline loops: CDR1 DFQATT, CDR2 SNEGSKA (reference sequence).

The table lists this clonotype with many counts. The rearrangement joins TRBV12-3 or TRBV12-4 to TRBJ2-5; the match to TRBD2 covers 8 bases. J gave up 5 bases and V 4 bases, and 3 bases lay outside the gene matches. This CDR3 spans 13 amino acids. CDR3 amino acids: CASSSGGPETQYF. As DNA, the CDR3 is TGTGCCAGCAGTTCGGGGGGGCCTGAGACCCAGTACTTC.

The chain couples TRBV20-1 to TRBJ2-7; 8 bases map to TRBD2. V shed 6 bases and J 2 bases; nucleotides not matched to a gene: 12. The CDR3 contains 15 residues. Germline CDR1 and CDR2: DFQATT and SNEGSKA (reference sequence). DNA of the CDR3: TGCAGTGCCGGAGGAAGCGGGGGAAGAGCCTACGAGCAGTACTTC. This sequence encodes CSAGGSGGRAYEQYF.

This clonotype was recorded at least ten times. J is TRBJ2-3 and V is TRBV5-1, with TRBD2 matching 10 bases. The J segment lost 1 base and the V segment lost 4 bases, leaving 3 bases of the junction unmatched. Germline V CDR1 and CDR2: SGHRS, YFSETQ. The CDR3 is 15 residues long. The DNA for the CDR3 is TGCGCCAGCAGCCTCGGGACTAGCGGCACAGATACGCAGTATTTT. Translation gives CASSLGTSGTDTQYF.

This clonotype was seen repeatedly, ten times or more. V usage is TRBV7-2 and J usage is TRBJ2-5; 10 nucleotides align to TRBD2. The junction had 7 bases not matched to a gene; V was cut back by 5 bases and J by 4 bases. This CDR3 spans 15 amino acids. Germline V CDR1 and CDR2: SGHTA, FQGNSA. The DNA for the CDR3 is TGTGCCAGCAGCAATAGCGGGGGGCCGGGAGAGACCCAGTACTTC. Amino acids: CASSNSGGPGETQYF.

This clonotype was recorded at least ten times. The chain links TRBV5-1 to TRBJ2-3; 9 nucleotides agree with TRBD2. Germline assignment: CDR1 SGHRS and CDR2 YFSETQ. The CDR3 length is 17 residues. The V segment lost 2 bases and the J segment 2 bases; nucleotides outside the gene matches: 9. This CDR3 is CASSLKTSGQPTDTQYF. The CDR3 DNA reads TGCGCCAGCAGCTTAAAGACTAGCGGCCAACCCACAGATACGCAGTATTTT.

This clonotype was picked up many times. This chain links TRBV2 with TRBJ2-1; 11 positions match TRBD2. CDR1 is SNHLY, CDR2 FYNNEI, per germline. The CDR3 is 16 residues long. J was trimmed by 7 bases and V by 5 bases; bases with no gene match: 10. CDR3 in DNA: TGTGCCAGCAGTAGGGGACTAGCGGCCCTGGGGAATGAGCAGTTCTTC. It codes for CASSRGLAALGNEQFF. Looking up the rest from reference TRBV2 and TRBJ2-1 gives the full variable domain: EPEVTQTPSHQVTQMGQEVILRCVPISNHLYFYWYRQILGQKVEFLVSFYNNEISEKSEIFDDQFSVERPDGSNFTLKIRSTKLEDSAMYFCASSRGLAALGNEQFFGPGTRLTVL.

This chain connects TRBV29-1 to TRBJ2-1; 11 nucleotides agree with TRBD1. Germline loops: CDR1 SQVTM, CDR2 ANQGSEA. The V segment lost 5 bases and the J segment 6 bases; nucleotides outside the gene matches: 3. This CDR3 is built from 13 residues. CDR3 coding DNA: TGCAGCGTTAGGACAGGGGGCGGCAATGAGCAGTTCTTC. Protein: CSVRTGGGNEQFF.

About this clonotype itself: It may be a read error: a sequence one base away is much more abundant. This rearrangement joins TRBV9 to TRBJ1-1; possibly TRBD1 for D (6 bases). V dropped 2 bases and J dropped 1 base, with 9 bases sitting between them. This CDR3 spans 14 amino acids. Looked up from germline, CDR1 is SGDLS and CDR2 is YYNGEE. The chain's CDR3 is CASSVGHQNTEAFF. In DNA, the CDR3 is TGTGCCAGCAGCGTGGGACACCAGAACACTGAAGCTTTCTTT.

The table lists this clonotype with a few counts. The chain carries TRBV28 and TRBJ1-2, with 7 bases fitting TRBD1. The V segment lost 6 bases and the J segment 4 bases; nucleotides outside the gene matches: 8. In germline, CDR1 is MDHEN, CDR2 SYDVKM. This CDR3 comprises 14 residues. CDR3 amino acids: CASRIRQGSYGYTF. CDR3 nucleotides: TGTGCCAGCAGAATACGACAGGGAAGCTATGGCTACACCTTC.

Here the CDR3 reads CASSLVRGRTFHGQYF. CDR3 nucleotide sequence: TGTGCCAGCAGCCTAGTACGGGGGCGTACCTTCCACGGGCAGTACTTC. This chain connects TRBV7-6 to TRBJ2-7, with D perhaps assigned TRBD1 or TRBD2 (6 bases each). The germline V gene has CDR1 SGHVS and CDR2 FNYEAQ. Trimming stripped 5 bases from V and 9 bases from J, with 26 bases between. CDR3 length equals 16 residues.

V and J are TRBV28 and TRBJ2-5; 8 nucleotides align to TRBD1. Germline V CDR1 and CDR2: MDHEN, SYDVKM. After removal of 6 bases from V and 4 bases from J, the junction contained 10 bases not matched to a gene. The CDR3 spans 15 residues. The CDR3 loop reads CASSRGQGWGETQYF. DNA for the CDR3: TGTGCCAGCAGCCGTGGACAGGGCTGGGGAGAGACCCAGTACTTC.

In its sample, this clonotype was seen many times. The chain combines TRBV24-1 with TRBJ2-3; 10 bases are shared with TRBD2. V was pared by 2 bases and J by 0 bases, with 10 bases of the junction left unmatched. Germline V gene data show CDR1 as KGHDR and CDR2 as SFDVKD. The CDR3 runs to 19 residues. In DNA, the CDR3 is TGTGCCACCAGTGATTCCCTCCCGGGACTAGCGACGAGCACAGATACGCAGTATTTT. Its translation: CATSDSLPGLATSTDTQYF.

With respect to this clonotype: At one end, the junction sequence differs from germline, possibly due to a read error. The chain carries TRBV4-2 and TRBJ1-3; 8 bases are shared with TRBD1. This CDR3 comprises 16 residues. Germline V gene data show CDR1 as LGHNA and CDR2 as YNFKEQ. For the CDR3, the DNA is TGTGCCGGCAGCCAATCCGCAGGGGGCCTGGGAAACACCATATATTTT. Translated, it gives CAGSQSAGGLGNTIYF.

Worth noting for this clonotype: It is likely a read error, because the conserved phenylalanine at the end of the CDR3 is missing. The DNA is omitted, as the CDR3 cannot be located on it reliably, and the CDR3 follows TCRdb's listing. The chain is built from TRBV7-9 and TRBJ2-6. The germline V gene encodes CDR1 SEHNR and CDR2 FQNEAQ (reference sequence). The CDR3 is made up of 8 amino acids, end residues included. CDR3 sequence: CASRQTTS.